This T cell receptor beta chain stems from a study of control samples from healthy donors and cancer patients. Repertoires were generated with immunoSEQ multiplex PCR, while TCRdb's copy carries only in-frame clones and drops some. The data contain 84,000 or so clones, 91% of them singletons. The germline gives CDR1 SGHRS, CDR2 YFSETQ. The CDR3 runs to 17 residues. The V and J ends lost 5 bases and 4 bases, in that order; junction bases with no gene match: 10. The chain combines TRBV5-1 with TRBJ2-5, with 14 bases lining up with TRBD2. The receptor comes from a man in his thirties or forties in good health. Input material: blood. For the CDR3, the DNA is TGCGCCAGCAGTCCGGAGGGGACTAGCGGGAGTAGAGAGACCCAGTACTTC. Protein product: CASSPEGTSGSRETQYF.